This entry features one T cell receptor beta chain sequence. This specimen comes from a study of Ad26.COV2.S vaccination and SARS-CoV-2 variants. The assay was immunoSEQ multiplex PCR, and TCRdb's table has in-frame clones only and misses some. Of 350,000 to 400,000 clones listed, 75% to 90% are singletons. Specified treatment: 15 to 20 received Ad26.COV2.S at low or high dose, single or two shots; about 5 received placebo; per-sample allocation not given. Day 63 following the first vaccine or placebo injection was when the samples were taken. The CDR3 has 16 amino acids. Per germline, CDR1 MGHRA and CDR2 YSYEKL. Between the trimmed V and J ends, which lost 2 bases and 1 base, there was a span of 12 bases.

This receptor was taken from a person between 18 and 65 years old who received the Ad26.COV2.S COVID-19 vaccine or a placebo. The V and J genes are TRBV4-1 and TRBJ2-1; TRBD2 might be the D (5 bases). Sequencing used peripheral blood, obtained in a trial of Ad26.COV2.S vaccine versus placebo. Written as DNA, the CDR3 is TGCGCCAGCAGCCAACAAGGGAGAGGATCCTACAATGAGCAGTTCTTC. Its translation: CASSQQGRGSYNEQFF.